The clone carrying this T cell receptor (beta chain) was picked up a small number of times. The sample is drawn from a study of T cell changes during pregnancy in multiple sclerosis. TCRdb keeps only in-frame clones here, not all; method: immunoSEQ multiplex PCR. The profile shows approximately 94,000 clones, around 92% of them singletons. This specimen consisted of peripheral blood, obtained after pregnancy. This TCR derives from a female donor with multiple sclerosis, enrolled in a pregnancy study.

The CDR3 nucleotides read TGTGCCAGCAGTTACCGGGGGTTGTACACTGAAGCTTTCTTT. Its translation: CASSYRGLYTEAFF. The rearrangement links TRBV6-5 to TRBJ1-1, with D possibly being TRBD1 (5 bases). V lost 2 bases to trimming and J lost 3 bases, with 10 bases between them. The CDR3 has 14 residues. Germline V gives CDR1 MNHEY, CDR2 SVGAGI.